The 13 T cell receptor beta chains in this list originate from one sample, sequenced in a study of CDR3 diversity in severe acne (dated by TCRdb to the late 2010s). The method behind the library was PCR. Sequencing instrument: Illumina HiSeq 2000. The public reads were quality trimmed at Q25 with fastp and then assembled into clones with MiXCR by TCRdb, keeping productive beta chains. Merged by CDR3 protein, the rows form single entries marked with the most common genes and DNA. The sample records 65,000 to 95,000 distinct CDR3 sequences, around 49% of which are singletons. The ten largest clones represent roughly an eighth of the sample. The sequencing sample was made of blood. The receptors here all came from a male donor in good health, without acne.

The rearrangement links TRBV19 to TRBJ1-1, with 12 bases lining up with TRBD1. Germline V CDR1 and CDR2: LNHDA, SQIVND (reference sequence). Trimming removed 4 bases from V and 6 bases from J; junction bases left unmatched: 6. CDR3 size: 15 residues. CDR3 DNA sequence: TGTGCCAGTAGTACCTCGGGACAGGGGGCCGCTGAAGCTTTCTTT. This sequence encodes CASSTSGQGAAEAFF.

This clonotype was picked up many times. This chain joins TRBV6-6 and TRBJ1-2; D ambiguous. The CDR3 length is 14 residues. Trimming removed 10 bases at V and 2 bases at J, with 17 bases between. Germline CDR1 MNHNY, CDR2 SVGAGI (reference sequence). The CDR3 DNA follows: TGTGCCACCATCAACCAGCCTTCCAACTATGGCTACACCTTC. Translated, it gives CATINQPSNYGYTF.

CDR3 loop: CAIGASGGAGEQFF. CDR3 nucleotide sequence: TGTGCCATCGGTGCTAGCGGGGGGGCGGGTGAGCAGTTCTTC. The V call is TRBV10-3, the J call TRBJ2-1; 12 nucleotides line up with TRBD2. The germline gives CDR1 ENHRY, CDR2 SYGVKD. V gave up 8 bases and J gave up 9 bases; unmatched junction bases: 8. This CDR3 comprises 14 residues.

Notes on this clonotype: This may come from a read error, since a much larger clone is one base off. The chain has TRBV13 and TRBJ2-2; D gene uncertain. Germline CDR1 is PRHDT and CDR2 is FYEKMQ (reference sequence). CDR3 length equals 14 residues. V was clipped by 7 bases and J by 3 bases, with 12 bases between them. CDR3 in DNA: TGTGCCAGCACGGCCGGAATTCACACCGGGGAGCTGTTTTTT. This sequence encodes CASTAGIHTGELFF.

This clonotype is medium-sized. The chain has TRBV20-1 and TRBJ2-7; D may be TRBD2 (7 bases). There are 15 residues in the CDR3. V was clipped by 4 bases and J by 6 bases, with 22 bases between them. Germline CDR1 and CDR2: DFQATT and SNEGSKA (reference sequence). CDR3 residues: CSAKRGGALVTEQYF. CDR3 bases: TGCAGTGCTAAAAGAGGGGGGGCCCTCGTGACCGAGCAGTACTTC.

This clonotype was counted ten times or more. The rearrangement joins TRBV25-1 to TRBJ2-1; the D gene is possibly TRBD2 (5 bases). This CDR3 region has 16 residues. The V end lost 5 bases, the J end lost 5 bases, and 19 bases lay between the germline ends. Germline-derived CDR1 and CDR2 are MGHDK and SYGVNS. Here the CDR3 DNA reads TGTGCCAGCAGTTCCCCCGCCAGCGGACCTCACAATGAGCAGTTCTTC. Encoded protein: CASSSPASGPHNEQFF.

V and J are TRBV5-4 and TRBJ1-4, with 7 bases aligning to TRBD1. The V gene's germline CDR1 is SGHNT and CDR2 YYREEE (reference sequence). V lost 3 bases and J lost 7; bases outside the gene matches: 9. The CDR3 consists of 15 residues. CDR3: CASSSATGSGEKLFF. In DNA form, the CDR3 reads TGTGCCAGCAGCTCGGCGACAGGGAGCGGTGAAAAACTGTTTTTT. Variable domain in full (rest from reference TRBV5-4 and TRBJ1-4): ETGVTQSPTHLIKTRGQQVTLRCSSQSGHNTVSWYQQALGQGPQFIFQYYREEENGRGNFPPRFSGLQFPNYSSELNVNALELDDSALYLCASSSATGSGEKLFFGSGTQLSVL.

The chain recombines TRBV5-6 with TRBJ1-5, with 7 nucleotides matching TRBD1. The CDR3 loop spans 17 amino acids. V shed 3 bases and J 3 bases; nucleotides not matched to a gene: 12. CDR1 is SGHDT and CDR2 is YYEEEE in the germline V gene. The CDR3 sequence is CASSSGADRSYNQPQHF. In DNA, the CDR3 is TGTGCCAGCAGCTCGGGAGCGGACAGGTCCTACAATCAGCCCCAGCATTTT.

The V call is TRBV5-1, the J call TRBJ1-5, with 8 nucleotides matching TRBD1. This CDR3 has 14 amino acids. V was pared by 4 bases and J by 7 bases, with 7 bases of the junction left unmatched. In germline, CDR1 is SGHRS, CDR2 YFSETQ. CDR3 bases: TGCGCCAGCAGCCGGACAGGGTTCAGGCAGCCCCAGCATTTT. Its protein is CASSRTGFRQPQHF.

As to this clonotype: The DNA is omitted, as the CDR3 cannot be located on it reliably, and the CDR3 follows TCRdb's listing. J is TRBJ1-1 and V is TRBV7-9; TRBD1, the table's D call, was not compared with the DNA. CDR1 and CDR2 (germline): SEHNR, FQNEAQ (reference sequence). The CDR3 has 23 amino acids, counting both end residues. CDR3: CASSFYICSARPGTGGRDTEAFF.

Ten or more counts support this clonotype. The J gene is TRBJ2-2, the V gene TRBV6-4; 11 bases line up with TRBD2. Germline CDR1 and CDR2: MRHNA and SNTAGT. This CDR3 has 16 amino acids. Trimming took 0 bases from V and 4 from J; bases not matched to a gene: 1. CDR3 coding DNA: TGTGCCAGCAGTGACTCTAGCGGGGGGGCCACCGGGGAGCTGTTTTTT. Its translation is CASSDSSGGATGELFF.

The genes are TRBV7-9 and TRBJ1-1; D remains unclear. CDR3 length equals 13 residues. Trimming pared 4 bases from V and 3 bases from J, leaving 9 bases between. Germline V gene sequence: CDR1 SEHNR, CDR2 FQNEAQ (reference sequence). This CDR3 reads CASSSSVDTEAFF. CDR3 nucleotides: TGTGCCAGCAGCTCATCGGTGGACACTGAAGCTTTCTTT.

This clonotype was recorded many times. CDR3 sequence: CASSVQTDSPLHF. For the CDR3, the DNA is TGTGCCAGCAGTGTCCAGACAGATTCACCCCTCCACTTT. This chain joins TRBV27 and TRBJ1-6; possible D gene TRBD1, 5 bases. CDR1 is MNHEY, CDR2 SMNVEV, per germline (reference sequence). V was shortened by 5 bases and J by 8 bases, with 10 bases between the two germline ends. The CDR3 is 13 amino acids.